These 16 T cell receptor beta chains came from one sample sequenced in a study of OX40 agonist ivuxolimab in advanced cancers. Here immunoSEQ multiplex PCR was the method, and the copy in TCRdb shows in-frame clones only, minus some. The repertoire holds 90,000 or so clones, with about 91% as singletons. Sequenced here: CD4+ or CD8+ T cells sorted from blood, sampled in a trial of the OX40 agonist ivuxolimab. The receptors come from an adult with an advanced solid tumor such as melanoma, head and neck, liver or kidney cancer.

The CDR3 loop reads CASSQEFQGGQPQHF. CDR3 nucleotide sequence: TGCGCCAGCAGCCAAGAATTCCAGGGGGGACAGCCCCAGCATTTT. The chain combines TRBV4-3 with TRBJ1-5; TRBD1 matches 7 bases. Germline CDR1 is LGHNA and CDR2 is YSLEER. The ends lost 0 bases at V and 7 bases at J; junction bases unmatched: 6. This CDR3 spans 15 amino acids.

This clone was seen once. This chain joins TRBV4-3 and TRBJ2-7; D gene ambiguous. Trimming stripped 0 bases from V and 2 bases from J, with 8 bases between. The CDR3 has 14 residues. Germline-derived CDR1 and CDR2 are LGHNA and YSLEER. The CDR3 protein is CASSQDSGPYEQYF. The CDR3 nucleotides are TGCGCCAGCAGCCAAGACAGTGGACCCTACGAGCAGTACTTC.

This clone was counted between two and nine times. This rearrangement joins TRBV21-1 to TRBJ1-2. TRBV21-1 is a documented pseudogene. The CDR3 consists of 11 residues. The CDR3: CASYRDYGYTF. CDR3 coding DNA: TGTGCCAGCTATCGGGATTATGGCTACACCTTC.

The chain carries TRBV18 and TRBJ1-1, with D maybe TRBD1 (5 bases). The CDR3 consists of 15 residues. Trimming cost V 1 base and J 2 bases, with 11 bases left between them. Looked up from germline, CDR1 is KGHSH and CDR2 is LQKENI. DNA of the CDR3: TGTGCCAGCTCACCACTTGGGGCAGAAAACACTGAAGCTTTCTTT. It translates to CASSPLGAENTEAFF. Full variable domain (rest looked up from reference TRBV18 and TRBJ1-1): NAGVMQNPRHLVRRRGQEARLRCSPMKGHSHVYWYRQLPEEGLKFMVYLQKENIIDESGMPKERFSAEFPKEGPSILRIQQVVRGDSAAYFCASSPLGAENTEAFFGQGTRLTVV.

The rearrangement uses TRBV6-5 and TRBJ1-1; TRBD1 agrees at 7 bases. Per germline, CDR1 MNHEY and CDR2 SVGAGI. This CDR3 is 13 amino acids long. The J segment lost 3 bases and the V segment lost 7 bases, leaving 5 bases of the junction unmatched. The chain's CDR3 is CASIQGGHTEAFF. The CDR3 DNA is TGTGCCAGCATCCAAGGGGGCCACACTGAAGCTTTCTTT.

The J gene is TRBJ1-1, the V gene TRBV5-4; 9 nucleotides agree with TRBD1. V shed 4 bases, J shed 7 bases, and the junction held 11 bases outside the gene matches. From germline, CDR1 is SGHNT and CDR2 YYREEE (reference sequence). The CDR3 extends over 15 amino acids. The CDR3 nucleotides read TGTGCCAGCAGCCAGAACACAGGGGGCTTGGGTGAAGCTTTCTTT. As protein: CASSQNTGGLGEAFF.

This chain joins TRBV4-1 and TRBJ1-2; D might be TRBD1 (6 bases). Trimming removed 0 bases at V and 6 bases at J, with 17 bases between. Germline V gene data show CDR1 as MGHRA and CDR2 as YSYEKL. This CDR3 has 16 residues. CDR3 protein: CASSQDSVRGKNGYTF. The CDR3 coding sequence is TGCGCCAGCAGCCAAGATAGCGTCAGGGGCAAGAATGGCTACACCTTC.

The table lists this clone with a few counts. This chain links TRBV29-1 with TRBJ2-1, with D uncertain. The germline V gene has CDR1 SQVTM and CDR2 ANQGSEA. CDR3 length equals 10 residues. With 6 bases removed from V and 9 bases from J, the gap between germline ends came to 9 bases. This chain's CDR3 is CSVKGIEQFF. The CDR3 DNA follows: TGCAGCGTCAAAGGGATTGAGCAGTTCTTC.

This chain links TRBV7-9 with TRBJ2-5; no clear D gene. Trimming cost V 5 bases and J 5 bases, with 18 bases left between them. The CDR3 loop spans 15 amino acids. In germline, CDR1 is SEHNR, CDR2 FQNEAQ (reference sequence). The DNA of the CDR3 is TGTGCCAGCAGCCTGGGCCAAAACGACGGGGAGACCCAGTACTTC. This gives the protein CASSLGQNDGETQYF.

The genes are TRBV7-8 and TRBJ1-3; no definite D call. The CDR3 runs to 16 residues. Germline assignment: CDR1 SGHVS and CDR2 FQNEAQ. Trimming pared 1 base from V and 0 bases from J, leaving 10 bases between. The CDR3 sequence: CASSLVVAYSGNTIYF. The CDR3 region has the DNA TGTGCCAGCAGCTTAGTGGTGGCGTACTCTGGAAACACCATATATTTT.

The gene calls are TRBV27 and TRBJ2-5; D is possibly TRBD1 or TRBD2 (6 bases each). Germline V CDR1 and CDR2: MNHEY, SMNVEV (reference sequence). Trimming pared 1 base from V and 4 bases from J, leaving 10 bases between. The CDR3 spans 14 residues. The CDR3, as DNA: TGTGCCAGCAGTTTATTAGGGGGGCGAGAGACCCAGTACTTC. It translates to CASSLLGGRETQYF.

V and J are TRBV5-4 and TRBJ2-1; TRBD2 matches 8 bases. CDR1 and CDR2 (germline): SGHNT, YYREEE (reference sequence). The CDR3 sequence is 16 residues long. Trimming removed 2 bases from V and 0 bases from J; junction bases left unmatched: 4. The CDR3 here is CASSLGGTSSYNEQFF. The CDR3 DNA sequence: TGTGCCAGCAGCTTAGGCGGGACTAGCTCCTACAATGAGCAGTTCTTC. Filled out from reference TRBV5-4 and TRBJ2-1, the complete variable domain reads ETGVTQSPTHLIKTRGQQVTLRCSSQSGHNTVSWYQQALGQGPQFIFQYYREEENGRGNFPPRFSGLQFPNYSSELNVNALELDDSALYLCASSLGGTSSYNEQFFGPGTRLTVL.

This sequence joins TRBV19 and TRBJ2-3; tentatively, D is TRBD2 (5 bases). The CDR3 extends over 14 amino acids. In germline, CDR1 is LNHDA, CDR2 SQIVND (reference sequence). V was pared by 4 bases and J by 2 bases, with 10 bases between. CDR3 coding DNA: TGTGCCAGTAGTACACCGGGAATCACAGATACGCAGTATTTT. This codes for CASSTPGITDTQYF.

The rearrangement links TRBV15 to TRBJ1-1; no firm D call. Germline-derived CDR1 and CDR2 are LNHNV and YYDKDF (reference sequence). The CDR3 contains 15 residues. Between the trimmed V and J ends, which lost 1 base and 2 bases, there was a span of 11 bases. DNA of the CDR3: TGTGCCACCAGCAGAGGAGGCGGATTAAACACTGAAGCTTTCTTT. It is translated as CATSRGGGLNTEAFF.

The gene calls are TRBV7-9 and TRBJ1-2; D gene ambiguous. The CDR3 has 15 residues. The germline V gene has CDR1 SEHNR and CDR2 FQNEAQ (reference sequence). V was shortened by 4 bases and J by 1 base, with 13 bases between the two germline ends. The CDR3 nucleotides read TGTGCCAGCAGCTGGACCGGACGGTTTAACTATGGCTACACCTTC. Translation: CASSWTGRFNYGYTF. Together with reference TRBV7-9 and TRBJ1-2, the CDR3 gives the full variable domain: DTGVSQNPRHKITKRGQNVTFRCDPISEHNRLYWYRQTLGQGPEFLTYFQNEAQLEKSRLLSDRFSAERPKGSFSTLEIQRTEQGDSAMYLCASSWTGRFNYGYTFGSGTRLTVV.

A single count supports this clone. The V and J genes are TRBV4-3 and TRBJ2-1; 9 bases match TRBD2. Germline CDR1 is LGHNA and CDR2 is YSLEER. The CDR3 length is 16 residues. V was pared by 5 bases and J by 7 bases, with 12 bases of the junction left unmatched. CDR3 DNA: TGCGCCAGCAGCAAAAGGGGCGCGGGAGGGAAAAATGAGCAGTTCTTC. Translated: CASSKRGAGGKNEQFF.